A single sample is the source of the 31 T cell receptor beta chains below, sequenced in a study of T cell clonality in common variable immunodeficiency (dated by TCRdb to 2015 to 2017). Broad study findings and their caveats: CVID TCRbeta sequences reportedly showed fewer deletions and N-nucleotide insertions and lacked highly modified clones with 13 or more V deletions.

Receptor libraries were prepared by the immunoSEQ multiplex PCR assay. In its TCRdb copy, this immuneACCESS table keeps in-frame sequences only and misses some clones. Where compared with another copy, unresolved V genes explain less than half of these, and the others have no known cause. The table for this sample lists tens of thousands of clones, none of them counted only once. The biggest ten clones account for 2% to 2.5% of the sample. Their cognate antigens are unknown. The sequenced sample consisted of peripheral blood mononuclear cells. These receptors all come from a human donor with common variable immunodeficiency.

This clone was counted at least ten times. Read data end 3 residues before the CDR3 end; the end is taken from the germline J gene. This chain joins TRBV2 and TRBJ2-7, with D tentatively TRBD2 (6 bases). This CDR3 is 13 amino acids long. V lost 2 bases and J 3 bases, leaving 8 bases between the germline ends. Per germline, CDR1 SNHLY and CDR2 FYNNEI. The CDR3 spells CASSESGGYEQYF. CDR3 DNA (partial): TGTGCCAGCAGTGAATCCGGGGGCTACGAG. The full variable domain, in which reference TRBV2 and TRBJ2-7 provide the parts outside the CDR3, is EPEVTQTPSHQVTQMGQEVILRCVPISNHLYFYWYRQILGQKVEFLVSFYNNEISEKSEIFDDQFSVERPDGSNFTLKIRSTKLEDSAMYFCASSESGGYEQYFGPGTRLTVT.

In its sample, this clone was seen a few times. The read gets to within 3 residues of the CDR3 end, and the germline J gene fills in the rest. The V call is TRBV7-8, the J call TRBJ1-6; 9 bases line up with TRBD1. The CDR3 runs to 16 residues. V lost 5 bases to trimming and J lost 4 bases; unmatched junction nucleotides: 6. The germline V gene has CDR1 SGHVS and CDR2 FQNEAQ. The sequenced part of the CDR3 DNA is TGTGCCAGCAGCATACAGGGGGCCCTATATAATTCACCC. The encoded protein is CASSIQGALYNSP. The full CDR3 reads CASSIQGALYNSPLHF.

In its sample, this clone ranks as medium-sized (0.01 to 0.1%). From the germline J gene comes the end of the CDR3, since the read stops 3 residues before it. The chain recombines TRBV5-6 with TRBJ1-1; TRBD1 might be the D (5 bases). The germline CDR1 and CDR2 sequences are SGHDT and YYEEEE. The CDR3 has 13 residues. Trimming removed 2 bases from V and 4 bases from J, with 9 bases in between. The CDR3 here is CASSLPQVTEAFF. The sequenced part of the CDR3 DNA is TGTGCCAGCAGCTTACCACAGGTCACTGAA.

This clone has at least ten counts. The read is 3 residues too short to cover the CDR3 end, so that end is filled in from the germline J gene. This chain uses TRBV2 with TRBJ2-3; 7 bases fit TRBD2. Germline CDR1 reads SNHLY; CDR2 reads FYNNEI. With V trimmed by 10 bases and J by 6 bases, 13 bases remained unmatched. The length of the CDR3 is 14 residues. CDR3 region: CATSPSGMGDTQYF. The DNA read from the CDR3 is TGTGCCACCAGCCCTAGCGGAATGGGGGATACG.

Ten or more counts support this clone. The read gets to within 3 residues of the CDR3 end, and the germline J gene fills in the rest. This rearrangement joins TRBV20-1 to TRBJ2-7; D is possibly TRBD2 (7 bases). Germline V gene data show CDR1 as DFQATT and CDR2 as SNEGSKA (reference sequence). V lost 6 bases to trimming and J lost 4 bases, with 16 bases between them. The CDR3 runs to 13 residues. The part of the CDR3 DNA that was read is TGCAGTGCAAGGAAGGGGGGGGCATACGAG. It codes for CSARKGGAYE. In full, the CDR3 reads CSARKGGAYEQYF.

This clone was detected ten times or more. The covered CDR3 bases are TGTGCCAGCAGATATACAGGGTCCTTCTCCTACGAG. It specifies CASRYTGSFSYE. The entire CDR3 is CASRYTGSFSYEQYF. The V gene is TRBV12-3 or TRBV12-4, the J gene TRBJ2-7, with TRBD1 as a possible D gene (6 bases). The read ends 3 residues early relative to the CDR3; the germline J gene fills the gap. The CDR3 is made up of 15 amino acids. V was shortened by 6 bases and J by 0 bases, with 15 bases between the two germline ends.

There are a few counts of this clone. The observed sequence ends 3 residues before the CDR3 terminus, with the missing tail filled in from the germline J gene. This chain connects TRBV6-1 to TRBJ1-2; D may be TRBD1 (5 bases). Germline V gives CDR1 MNHNS, CDR2 SASEGT. The CDR3 has 14 amino acids. V dropped 2 bases and J dropped 2 bases, with 9 bases sitting between them. CDR3 region: CASSEWGENYGYTF. The part of the CDR3 DNA that was read is TGTGCCAGCAGTGAATGGGGGGAGAACTATGGC.

Many counts were recorded for this clone. The read is 3 residues too short to cover the CDR3 end, so that end is filled in from the germline J gene. The J gene is TRBJ2-3, the V gene TRBV20-1; TRBD1 matches at 9 bases. The CDR3 runs 14 residues. The germline V gene encodes CDR1 DFQATT and CDR2 SNEGSKA (reference sequence). V lost 6 bases, J lost 4 bases, and 8 bases stayed unmatched. CDR3 loop: CSADGTGSPDTQYF. The DNA read from the CDR3 is TGCAGTGCGGATGGGACAGGGAGCCCAGATACG.

This clone has at least ten counts. The read falls 3 residues short of the CDR3 end, and the missing part is taken from the germline J gene. The gene calls are TRBV2 and TRBJ1-1; a weak D match, TRBD1 (6 bases). V was trimmed by 7 bases and J by 1 base, leaving 13 bases between them. The CDR3 spans 14 residues. Per germline, CDR1 SNHLY and CDR2 FYNNEI. CDR3 amino acids: CASKERGGNTEAFF. The sequenced part of the CDR3 DNA is TGTGCCAGCAAGGAGAGAGGGGGGAACACTGAA. Complete variable domain (other parts from reference TRBV2 and TRBJ1-1): EPEVTQTPSHQVTQMGQEVILRCVPISNHLYFYWYRQILGQKVEFLVSFYNNEISEKSEIFDDQFSVERPDGSNFTLKIRSTKLEDSAMYFCASKERGGNTEAFFGQGTRLTVV.

This clone was seen many times. The read falls 3 residues short of the CDR3 end, and the missing part is taken from the germline J gene. The sample has other DNA sequences that encode this CDR3 too. The V call is TRBV30, the J call TRBJ1-5, with TRBD1 matching 10 bases. Germline V gene sequence: CDR1 GTSNPN, CDR2 SVGIG (reference sequence). V was pared by 1 base and J by 6 bases, with 0 bases of the junction left unmatched. The CDR3 sequence is 13 residues long. CDR3 sequence: CAWSGTGGQPQHF. CDR3 DNA, as far as it was read: TGTGCCTGGAGTGGGACAGGGGGTCAGCCC.

This clone was counted at least ten times. Sequencing ends 3 residues short of the CDR3 end; the germline J gene provides the rest. The chain couples TRBV12-3 or TRBV12-4 to TRBJ1-1, with TRBD1 matching over 7 bases. This CDR3 is built from 15 residues. V shed 6 bases, J shed 4 bases, and the junction held 11 bases outside the gene matches. The CDR3 sequence: CASSPGGEGSTEAFF. The sequenced part of the CDR3 DNA is TGTGCCAGCAGCCCAGGGGGAGAGGGATCCACTGAA.

This clone was recorded at least ten times. The read terminates 3 residues ahead of where the CDR3 ends, so the germline J gene completes it. V gene TRBV12-3 or TRBV12-4 combines with J gene TRBJ2-3; 9 bases fit TRBD2. After removal of 5 bases from V and 2 bases from J, the junction contained 14 bases not matched to a gene. CDR3 length: 18 amino acids. The DNA read from the CDR3 is TGTGCCAGCAGTCCCGGGGGTCGGCGGGGGGGATCCACAGATACG. Amino acid sequence: CASSPGGRRGGSTDT. The whole CDR3 reads CASSPGGRRGGSTDTQYF.

This clone was observed many times. The CDR3 end is not reached by the read, which stops 3 residues before it; the germline J gene fills it in. The J gene is TRBJ2-5, the V gene TRBV6-2 or TRBV6-3; 13 bases match TRBD2. The CDR3 runs 17 residues. Losses at the gene ends were 5 bases for V and 4 bases for J; bases not matched to a gene: 10. CDR1 MNHEY and CDR2 SVGEGT come from the germline V gene. The sequenced part of the CDR3 DNA is TGTGCCAGCAGTCATCGGACTAGCGGGGGACCGGGAGAGACC. Its protein product is CASSHRTSGGPGET. The full CDR3 reads CASSHRTSGGPGETQYF.

This clone was counted at least ten times. From the germline J gene comes the end of the CDR3, since the read stops 3 residues before it. This rearrangement joins TRBV5-1 to TRBJ1-6; 8 positions agree with TRBD1. The CDR3 consists of 14 residues. J lost 9 bases, V lost 4 bases, and 6 bases had no gene match. CDR1 is SGHRS and CDR2 is YFSETQ in the germline V gene. The CDR3 sequence: CASSLGQGGSPLHF. CDR3 bases read: TGCGCCAGCAGCCTCGGACAGGGAGGTTCACCC.

The sample holds many counts of this clone. The CDR3 end falls 3 residues outside the read, so it is completed with the germline J gene. This chain links TRBV18 with TRBJ1-1; 7 positions agree with TRBD1. There are 15 residues in the CDR3. The trim removed 3 bases at V and 5 bases at J, leaving 9 bases unmatched. From germline, CDR1 is KGHSH and CDR2 LQKENI. The covered CDR3 bases are TGTGCCAGCTCACCTCAGGGGGATTGGGGGACTGAA. This codes for CASSPQGDWGTE. The complete CDR3 protein is CASSPQGDWGTEAFF.

This clone was detected many times. The read is 3 residues too short to cover the CDR3 end, so that end is filled in from the germline J gene. The chain couples TRBV30 to TRBJ1-5, with 7 bases that match TRBD1. Losses at the gene ends were 3 bases for V and 4 bases for J; bases not matched to a gene: 9. The CDR3 is 15 amino acids. Looked up from germline, CDR1 is GTSNPN and CDR2 is SVGIG (reference sequence). The CDR3 DNA, read in part, is TGTGCCTGGAGGGTTAATACAGGGGAAAATCAGCCC. Amino acid sequence: CAWRVNTGENQP. The CDR3 reads in full as CAWRVNTGENQPQHF.

In this sample, this clone turned up many times. Coverage ceases 3 residues before the CDR3 finishes, and the germline J gene fills in the end. The rearrangement joins TRBV20-1 to TRBJ2-3, with TRBD1 matching over 7 bases. V was pared by 6 bases and J by 4 bases, with 10 bases of the junction left unmatched. The CDR3 consists of 14 residues. Germline-derived CDR1 and CDR2 are DFQATT and SNEGSKA (reference sequence). The CDR3 sequence: CSASNRQGADTQYF. The sequenced CDR3 bases are TGCAGTGCCTCGAACCGACAGGGAGCAGATACG.

This clone was detected many times. The read terminates 3 residues before the CDR3 end, so the remaining end is supplied by the germline J gene. The gene calls are TRBV5-8 and TRBJ2-1, with TRBD2 matching over 11 bases. The CDR3 consists of 15 residues. Germline assignment: CDR1 SGHTS and CDR2 YDEGEE. V trimming: 1 base; J trimming: 9 bases; junction bases outside the gene matches: 6. This CDR3 is CASSLTSGGWGEQFF. The part of the CDR3 DNA that was read is TGTGCCAGCAGCTTGACTAGCGGGGGTTGGGGTGAG. The full variable domain, completed using reference TRBV5-8 and TRBJ2-1, is EAGVTQSPTHLIKTRGQQATLRCSPISGHTSVYWYQQALGLGLQFLLWYDEGEERNRGNFPPRFSGRQFPNYSSELNVNALELEDSALYLCASSLTSGGWGEQFFGPGTRLTVL.

This clone turned up a few times. The CDR3 loop is CASSLTGANVLTF. Partial CDR3 DNA: TGTGCCAGCAGCTTAACAGGGGCCAACGTC. J is TRBJ2-6 and V is TRBV7-9; unclear D gene. The read stops 3 residues short of the end of the CDR3; the missing end is completed from the germline J gene. V was pared by 2 bases and J by 4 bases, with 3 bases between. The CDR3 totals 13 residues. In germline, CDR1 is SEHNR, CDR2 FQNEAQ (reference sequence). The full variable domain, with the rest looked up from reference TRBV7-9 and TRBJ2-6, is DTGVSQNPRHKITKRGQNVTFRCDPISEHNRLYWYRQTLGQGPEFLTYFQNEAQLEKSRLLSDRFSAERPKGSFSTLEIQRTEQGDSAMYLCASSLTGANVLTFGAGSRLTVL.

This clone was recorded many times. The read stops 3 residues short of the end of the CDR3; the missing end is completed from the germline J gene. This chain joins TRBV2 and TRBJ2-1, with a possible D match to TRBD2 (6 bases). The CDR3 covers 14 residues. With 10 bases removed from V and 4 bases from J, the gap between germline ends came to 17 bases. The germline V gene encodes CDR1 SNHLY and CDR2 FYNNEI. The sequenced CDR3 bases are TGTGCCAACTCCCCAGCGGGCGAGTACAATGAG. It translates to CANSPAGEYNE. The entire CDR3 reads CANSPAGEYNEQFF. Drawing the rest from reference TRBV2 and TRBJ2-1, the complete variable domain is EPEVTQTPSHQVTQMGQEVILRCVPISNHLYFYWYRQILGQKVEFLVSFYNNEISEKSEIFDDQFSVERPDGSNFTLKIRSTKLEDSAMYFCANSPAGEYNEQFFGPGTRLTVL.

This clone was counted ten times or more. The CDR3 goes on 3 residues after the read ends, and that part is filled in from the germline J gene. This chain links TRBV5-1 with TRBJ2-3; 8 positions match TRBD2. Trimming took 2 bases from V and 0 from J; bases not matched to a gene: 5. From germline, CDR1 is SGHRS and CDR2 YFSETQ. This CDR3 has 16 residues. The CDR3 here is CASSFSGVYSTDTQYF. The part of the CDR3 DNA that was read is TGCGCCAGCAGCTTTAGCGGGGTATATAGCACAGATACG.

Within the sample, this clone is medium-sized. The observed sequence ends 3 residues before the CDR3 terminus, with the missing tail filled in from the germline J gene. The chain carries TRBV27 and TRBJ1-3; 8 bases align to TRBD1. The CDR3 sequence is 17 residues long. The V segment lost 5 bases and the J segment 1 base; nucleotides outside the gene matches: 10. The germline V gene has CDR1 MNHEY and CDR2 SMNVEV (reference sequence). The CDR3 DNA, read in part, is TGTGCCAGCAGTCAAAGAGGACAGGGTCTGTCTGGAAACACC. This encodes CASSQRGQGLSGNT. The full CDR3 protein is CASSQRGQGLSGNTIYF.

This clone was detected ten times or more. The read stops 3 residues short of the end of the CDR3; the missing end is completed from the germline J gene. The chain carries TRBV5-5 and TRBJ1-1, with 7 bases that match TRBD1. Germline-derived CDR1 and CDR2 are SGHKS and YYEKEE (reference sequence). This CDR3 has 15 amino acids. Losses at the gene ends were 4 bases for V and 1 base for J; bases not matched to a gene: 7. The CDR3: CASSVRGGANTEAFF. The DNA read from the CDR3 is TGTGCCAGCAGCGTTCGAGGGGGCGCGAACACTGAA.

This clone was seen at least ten times. Here the CDR3 reads CAISERGPPRETQYF. CDR3 DNA, as far as it was read: TGTGCCATCAGTGAGAGGGGGCCCCCGAGGGAGACC. The rearrangement links TRBV10-3 to TRBJ2-5, with 7 bases fitting TRBD1. The read ends 3 residues shy of where the CDR3 ends; the end is completed using the germline J gene. V trimming: 2 bases; J trimming: 5 bases; junction bases outside the gene matches: 8. Looked up from germline, CDR1 is ENHRY and CDR2 is SYGVKD. The CDR3 runs 15 residues.

By proportion, this clone is medium-sized. The CDR3 goes on 3 residues after the read ends, and that part is filled in from the germline J gene. This chain connects TRBV4-2 to TRBJ2-3; TRBD2 matches 10 bases. This CDR3 has 17 amino acids. The J segment lost 0 bases and the V segment lost 4 bases, leaving 7 bases of the junction unmatched. Looked up from germline, CDR1 is LGHNA and CDR2 is YNFKEQ. CDR3 DNA, as far as it was read: TGTGCCAGCAGCCCGGGAGTAGCGGGGGGCAGCACAGATACG. Encoded protein: CASSPGVAGGSTDT. The whole CDR3 protein reads CASSPGVAGGSTDTQYF.

This clone was detected many times. With the read ending 3 residues before the CDR3 end, the germline J gene is used to fill in that end. The genes are TRBV30 and TRBJ2-2, with TRBD2 identical over 10 bases. The V segment lost 6 bases and the J segment 7 bases; nucleotides outside the gene matches: 11. The V gene's germline CDR1 is GTSNPN and CDR2 SVGIG (reference sequence). The CDR3 is 15 amino acids. CDR3 protein: CACNQRGGPGGELFF. The sequenced part of the CDR3 DNA is TGTGCCTGCAACCAGCGGGGGGGCCCTGGCGGGGAG. The full variable domain, rest sourced from reference TRBV30 and TRBJ2-2, is SQTIHQWPATLVQPVGSPLSLECTVEGTSNPNLYWYRQAAGRGLQLLFYSVGIGQISSEVPQNLSASRPQDRQFILSSKKLLLSDSGFYLCACNQRGGPGGELFFGEGSRLTVL.

This clone has ten or more counts. The CDR3 end falls 3 residues outside the read, so it is completed with the germline J gene. J is TRBJ2-3 and V is TRBV10-3; D unclear. This CDR3 region has 11 residues. Trimming removed 3 bases from V and 6 bases from J, with 4 bases in between. CDR1 is ENHRY, CDR2 SYGVKD, per germline. CDR3 DNA (partial): TGTGCCATCAGTGAAGGGGATACG. Its translation: CAISEGDT. The full CDR3 protein reads CAISEGDTQYF.

This clone was detected ten times or more. The read ends 3 residues early relative to the CDR3; the germline J gene fills the gap. J is TRBJ2-7 and V is TRBV4-2; a weak D match, TRBD2 (6 bases). CDR3 length: 12 amino acids. Looked up from germline, CDR1 is LGHNA and CDR2 is YNFKEQ. V was cut by 4 bases and J by 5 bases, with 9 bases left in between. The CDR3 reads CASSRPGDEQYF. The sequenced part of the CDR3 DNA is TGTGCCAGCAGCCGGCCGGGGGACGAG.

This clone was detected ten times or more. The read ends 3 residues shy of where the CDR3 ends; the end is completed using the germline J gene. The chain combines TRBV7-9 with TRBJ1-1; weak D call: TRBD1 (6 bases). V was shortened by 2 bases and J by 2 bases, with 12 bases between the two germline ends. Germline values: CDR1 SEHNR, CDR2 FQNEAQ (reference sequence). This CDR3 comprises 15 residues. The covered CDR3 bases are TGTGCCAGCAGCTTAACAGGGATCCCTAACACTGAA. It translates to CASSLTGIPNTE. The full CDR3 sequence reads CASSLTGIPNTEAFF.

This clone has at least ten counts. The read ends 3 residues shy of where the CDR3 ends; the end is completed using the germline J gene. The chain has TRBV7-9 and TRBJ1-1; perhaps TRBD1 as D (5 bases). The V and J ends lost 2 bases and 5 bases respectively, with 15 bases between them. The CDR3 loop spans 15 amino acids. Germline CDR1 is SEHNR and CDR2 is FQNEAQ (reference sequence). Incomplete CDR3 DNA: TGTGCCAGCAGCTTAAGCTTGACAGAGGGGACTGAA. Translating gives CASSLSLTEGTE. The CDR3 in its entirety is CASSLSLTEGTEAFF.

The DNA read from the CDR3 is TGTGCCAGCAGTCCTAAGGGACAGGGGGTTGTTCAGCCC. Encoded protein: CASSPKGQGVVQP. The full CDR3 protein reads CASSPKGQGVVQPQHF. The chain uses TRBV6-2 or TRBV6-3 and TRBJ1-5; TRBD1 aligns across 11 bases. With the read ending 3 residues before the CDR3 end, the germline J gene is used to fill in that end. With 5 bases clipped from V and 6 bases from J, the junction kept 9 bases outside the gene matches. Germline lookup yields CDR1 MNHEY and CDR2 SVGEGT. The CDR3 runs to 16 residues.